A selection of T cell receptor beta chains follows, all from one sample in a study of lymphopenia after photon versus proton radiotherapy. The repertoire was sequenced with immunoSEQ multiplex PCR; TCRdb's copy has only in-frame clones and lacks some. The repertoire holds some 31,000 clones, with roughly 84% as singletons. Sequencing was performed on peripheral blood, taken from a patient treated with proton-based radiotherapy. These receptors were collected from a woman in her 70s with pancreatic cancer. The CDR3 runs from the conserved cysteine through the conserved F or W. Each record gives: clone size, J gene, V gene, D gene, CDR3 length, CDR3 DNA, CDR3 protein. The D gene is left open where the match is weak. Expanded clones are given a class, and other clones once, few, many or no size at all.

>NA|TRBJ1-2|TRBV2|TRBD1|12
TGTGCCACTTCCGGGACAGGGGGTGGCTACACCTTC
CATSGTGGGYTF
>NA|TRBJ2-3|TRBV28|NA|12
TGTGCCAGCAGTTTGAGCACAGATACGCAGTATTTT
CASSLSTDTQYF
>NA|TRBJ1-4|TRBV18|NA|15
TGTGCCAGCTCACCGTCCGGCCCCCTTAATGAAAAACTGTTTTTT
CASSPSGPLNEKLFF
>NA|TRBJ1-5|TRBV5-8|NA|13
TGTGCCAGCAGCGCTATCGGCAATCAGCCCCAGCATTTT
CASSAIGNQPQHF
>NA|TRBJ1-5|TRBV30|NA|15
TGTGCCTGGAGTGTACCGGGATATAGCAATCAGCCCCAGCATTTT
CAWSVPGYSNQPQHF
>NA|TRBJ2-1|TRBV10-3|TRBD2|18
TGTGCCATCAGTGAGTCGACTAGCGGGGCGAGCTCCTACAATGAGCAGTTCTTC
CAISESTSGASSYNEQFF
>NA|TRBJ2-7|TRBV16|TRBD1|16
TGTGCCAGCAGCCAACCCGGACAGGGGGTAGGTATCGAGCAGTACTTC
CASSQPGQGVGIEQYF
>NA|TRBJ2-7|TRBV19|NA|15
TGTGCCAGTAGTATCCACGCGGGACAGACCTACGAGCAGTACTTC
CASSIHAGQTYEQYF
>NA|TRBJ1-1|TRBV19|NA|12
TGTGCCAGTAGTAACGACGGGGACATGGCTTTCTTT
CASSNDGDMAFF
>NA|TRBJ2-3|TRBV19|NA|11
TGTGCCAGTAGTTTTCTAGATACGCAGTATTTT
CASSFLDTQYF
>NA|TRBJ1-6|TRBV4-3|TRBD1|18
TGCGCCAGCAGCCAAGACAGCCAACGGACAGGCTTTTCTTCACCCCTCCACTTT
CASSQDSQRTGFSSPLHF
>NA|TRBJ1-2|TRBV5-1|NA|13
TGCGCCAGCAGCTCCCCAGAGGGATATGGCTACACCTTC
CASSSPEGYGYTF
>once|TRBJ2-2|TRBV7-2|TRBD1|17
TGTGCCAGCAGCCTACATACAGGGGGCAGGAACACCGGGGAGCTGTTTTTT
CASSLHTGGRNTGELFF
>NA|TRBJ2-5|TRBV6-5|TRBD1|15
TGTGCCAGCAGTTTTCTGACAGGGACGTATGAGACCCAGTACTTC
CASSFLTGTYETQYF
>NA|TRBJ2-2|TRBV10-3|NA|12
TGTGCCATCAGTGACGGCACCGGGGAGCTGTTTTTT
CAISDGTGELFF
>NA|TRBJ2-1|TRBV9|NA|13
TGTGCCAGCAGCGCCCATAGTTACAATGAGCAGTTCTTC
CASSAHSYNEQFF
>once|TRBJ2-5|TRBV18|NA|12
TGTGCCAGCTCAGCCCAGGAAGAGACCCAGTACTTC
CASSAQEETQYF
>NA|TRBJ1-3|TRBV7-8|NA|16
TGTGCCAGCAGCTTAGGGTCTACTACCTCTGGAAACACCATATATTTT
CASSLGSTTSGNTIYF
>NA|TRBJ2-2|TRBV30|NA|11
TGTGCCTGGAGACTTGGGCGGGAGCTGTTTTTT
CAWRLGRELFF
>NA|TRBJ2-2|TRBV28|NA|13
TGTGCCAGCATTACCAGGGACGTCGGGGAGCTGTTTTTT
CASITRDVGELFF
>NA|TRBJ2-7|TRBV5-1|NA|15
TGCGCCAGCAGCTTGGTTGCAGGGCTCAACTACGAGCAGTACTTC
CASSLVAGLNYEQYF
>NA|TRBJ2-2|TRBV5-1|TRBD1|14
TGCGCCAGCAGCTTAACAGGGGACACCGGGGAGCTGTTTTTT
CASSLTGDTGELFF
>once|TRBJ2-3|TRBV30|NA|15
TGTGCCTGGAGTGGGGCTCGGGCATCCACAGATACGCAGTATTTT
CAWSGARASTDTQYF
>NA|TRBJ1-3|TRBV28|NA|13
TGTGCCAGCGATGCAGGGGAAGAAAACACCATATATTTT
CASDAGEENTIYF
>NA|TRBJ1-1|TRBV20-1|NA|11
TGCAGTGCTAGAGATGGCGTGGGAGCTTTCTTT
CSARDGVGAFF
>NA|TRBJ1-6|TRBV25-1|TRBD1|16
TGTGCCAGCAGCGCCACGACAGGGGGTTATAATTCACCCCTCCACTTT
CASSATTGGYNSPLHF
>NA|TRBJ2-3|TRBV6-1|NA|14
TGTGCCAGCATCAAGGAGACGCCGGCAGATACGCAGTATTTT
CASIKETPADTQYF
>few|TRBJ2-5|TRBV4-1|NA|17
TGCGCCAGCAGCCAAGATCCTTCACGGATCAAGTCAGAGACCCAGTACTTC
CASSQDPSRIKSETQYF
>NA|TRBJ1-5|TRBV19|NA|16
TGTGCCAGTAGTCCCGAGGGACTACTTAGCAATCAGCCCCAGCATTTT
CASSPEGLLSNQPQHF
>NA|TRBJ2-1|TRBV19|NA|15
TGTGCCAGTAACAGTTACTCTACCTCCTACAATGAGCAGTTCTTC
CASNSYSTSYNEQFF
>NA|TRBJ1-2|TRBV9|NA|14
TGTGCCAGCAGCGTAGACGGCAGCAACTATGGCTACACCTTC
CASSVDGSNYGYTF
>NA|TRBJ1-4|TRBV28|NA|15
TGTGCCAGCAGTTTATCCGGGGGGCGAGGTGAAAAACTGTTTTTT
CASSLSGGRGEKLFF
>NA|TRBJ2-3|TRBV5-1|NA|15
TGCGCCAGCAGCTTGGCCCGGGTTAGCACAGATACGCAGTATTTT
CASSLARVSTDTQYF
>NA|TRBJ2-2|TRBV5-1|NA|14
TGCGCCAGCAGCCCTCAGCCGATCACCGGGGAGCTGTTTTTT
CASSPQPITGELFF
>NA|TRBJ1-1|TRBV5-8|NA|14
TGTGCCAGCACGAGATGGGGGGGGAACACTGAAGCTTTCTTT
CASTRWGGNTEAFF
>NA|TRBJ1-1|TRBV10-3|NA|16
TGTGCCATCAGTGAGGCCACCGGGGGTTGGGTCGCCGAAGCTTTCTTT
CAISEATGGWVAEAFF
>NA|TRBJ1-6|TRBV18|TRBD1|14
TGTGCCAGCTCGCAGGACAGGGTAAATTCACCCCTCCACTTT
CASSQDRVNSPLHF
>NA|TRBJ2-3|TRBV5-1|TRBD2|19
TGCGCCAGCAGCTTGGGGTTAGCGGGGCGAGGAGGAGGGGCAGATACGCAGTATTTT
CASSLGLAGRGGGADTQYF
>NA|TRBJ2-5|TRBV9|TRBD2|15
TGTGCCAGCAGCGTAGAGTCTAGCGGACAAGAGACCCAGTACTTC
CASSVESSGQETQYF
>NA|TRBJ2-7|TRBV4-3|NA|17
TGCGCCAGCAGCCAAGTACACGGTGGCGGGTTACCCTACGAGCAGTACTTC
CASSQVHGGGLPYEQYF
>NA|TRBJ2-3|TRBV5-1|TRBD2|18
TGCGCCAGCAGCTTGGAGGGACTAGCGGGAGACGGCACAGATACGCAGTATTTT
CASSLEGLAGDGTDTQYF
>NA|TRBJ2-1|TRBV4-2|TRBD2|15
TGTGCCAGCAGCCCGGGACTAGCGGGGACCAATGAGCAGTTCTTC
CASSPGLAGTNEQFF
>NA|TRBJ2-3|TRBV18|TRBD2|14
TGTGCCGGCTCACCAAGACTAGCGGTAGATACGCAGTATTTT
CAGSPRLAVDTQYF
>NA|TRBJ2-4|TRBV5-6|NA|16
TGTGCCAGCAGCTTTCGGGGCACGCTGGGACAAAACATTCAGTACTTC
CASSFRGTLGQNIQYF
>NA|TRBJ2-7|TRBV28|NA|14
TGTGCCAGCAGTTTAGCTCAGGCGGCGAACGAGCAGTACTTC
CASSLAQAANEQYF
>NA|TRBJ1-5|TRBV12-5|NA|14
TGTGCTAGTGGTCCTGGGGAGCCTGGTCAGCCCCAGCATTTT
CASGPGEPGQPQHF
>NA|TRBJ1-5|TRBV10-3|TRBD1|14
TGTGCCATCAGCACAGGGGGCAAGGGTCAGCCCCAGCATTTT
CAISTGGKGQPQHF
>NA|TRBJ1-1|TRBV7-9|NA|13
TGTGCCAGCAGCCAAAGTCTTGACACTGAAGCTTTCTTT
CASSQSLDTEAFF
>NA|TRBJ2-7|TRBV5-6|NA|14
TGTGCCAGCAGCTCGACGGGAAAGATCTACGAGCAGTACTTC
CASSSTGKIYEQYF
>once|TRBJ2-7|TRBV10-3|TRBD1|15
TGTGCCATCAGTGACCGGATGACAGGGGACTACGAGCAGTACTTC
CAISDRMTGDYEQYF
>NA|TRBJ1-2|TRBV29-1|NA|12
TGCAGCGTTGAGGGTGCTGACTATGGCTACACCTTC
CSVEGADYGYTF
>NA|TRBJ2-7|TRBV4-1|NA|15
TGCGCCAGCAGCCAAGCTTCCTCCGGGTCCTACGAGCAGTACTTC
CASSQASSGSYEQYF
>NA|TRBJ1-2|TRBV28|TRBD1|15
TGTGCCAGCAGTTTGGAGGGACAGGGGGATAATGGCTACACCTTC
CASSLEGQGDNGYTF
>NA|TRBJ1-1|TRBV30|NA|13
TGTGCCTGGAGTCACGACGAGAACACTGAAGCTTTCTTT
CAWSHDENTEAFF
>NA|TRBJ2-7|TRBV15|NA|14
TGTGCCACCAGCAGCTCGACGGGGACCTACGAGCAGTACTTC
CATSSSTGTYEQYF
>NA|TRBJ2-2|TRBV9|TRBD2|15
TGTGCCAGCAGCCCTGGGACTAGCGGCACCGGGGAGCTGTTTTTT
CASSPGTSGTGELFF
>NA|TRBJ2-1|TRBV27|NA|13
TGTGCCAGCCCCCGGACAGCTTACAATGAGCAGTTCTTC
CASPRTAYNEQFF